The 25 T cell receptor beta chains below were found in one sample sequenced in a study of monozygotic twins with inflammatory bowel disease. After re-calling the 5' RACE reads, TCRdb lists one entry per CDR3 protein, DNA absent. This table holds around 190,000 distinct CDR3 sequences. The specimen sequenced was blood. Receptors were obtained from a human donor with ulcerative colitis or Crohn's disease, or a healthy co-twin of an affected twin (not recorded which).

V gene TRBV7-9 combines with J gene TRBJ1-6; the D gene TCRdb calls, TRBD1, cannot be checked with no DNA. The CDR3 has 15 residues. Germline lookup yields CDR1 SEHNR and CDR2 FQNEAQ (reference sequence). CDR3 amino acids: CASSSGAANIWPLHF.

V usage is TRBV5-1 and J usage is TRBJ2-5; without DNA, the TCRdb call of TRBD2 cannot be checked. Looked up from germline, CDR1 is SGHRS and CDR2 is YFSETQ. The CDR3 runs to 14 residues. The CDR3: CASRPGLAGTTQYF.

This sequence joins TRBV12-3 or TRBV12-4 and TRBJ1-5. The CDR3 is 14 residues long. CDR3 protein: CASSLGPNNQPQHF.

The genes are TRBV20-1 and TRBJ2-1; TCRdb outputs TRBD2, but without DNA this stays unchecked. CDR3 length: 11 amino acids. Looked up from germline, CDR1 is DFQATT and CDR2 is SNEGSKA (reference sequence). The CDR3 loop is CSAREYNEQFF.

V usage is TRBV2 and J usage is TRBJ1-1; TCRdb picks TRBD1, but there is no DNA to check that call. The CDR3 runs 12 residues. Germline CDR1 reads SNHLY; CDR2 reads FYNNEI. CDR3 loop: CASGRDIFEAFF. Using reference TRBV2 and TRBJ1-1 for the parts outside the CDR3, the full variable domain is EPEVTQTPSHQVTQMGQEVILRCVPISNHLYFYWYRQILGQKVEFLVSFYNNEISEKSEIFDDQFSVERPDGSNFTLKIRSTKLEDSAMYFCASGRDIFEAFFGQGTRLTVV.

The chain is built from TRBV7-2 and TRBJ2-2; TCRdb designates TRBD2, a call that cannot be tested without DNA. The CDR3 totals 14 residues. CDR1 and CDR2 from the germline V gene are SGHTA and FQGNSA. CDR3 residues: CASSGRAAPGELFF.

The chain is built from TRBV7-2 and TRBJ1-1. In germline, CDR1 is SGHTA, CDR2 FQGNSA. The CDR3 loop spans 13 amino acids. CDR3 amino acids: CASSFTENTEAFF.

The rearrangement uses TRBV5-1 and TRBJ2-7; absent DNA, TCRdb's TRBD1 call cannot be checked. The CDR3 runs 14 residues. Germline CDR1 SGHRS, CDR2 YFSETQ. This chain's CDR3 is CASMEEDRGYEQYF.

The rearrangement uses TRBV5-1 and TRBJ2-6; the D call of TRBD2 rests on TCRdb alone, since no DNA is present to check it. Germline-derived CDR1 and CDR2 are SGHRS and YFSETQ. There are 20 residues in the CDR3. CDR3 in amino acids: CASSSTIRGGGKSGANVLTF.

This chain joins TRBV6-1 and TRBJ2-3; TCRdb selects TRBD2, and the lack of DNA leaves this call unchecked. Germline CDR1 reads MNHNS; CDR2 reads SASEGT. The CDR3 has 14 residues. The CDR3 here is CTSRPGLDSDTQYF.

The chain employs TRBV11-1 and TRBJ2-3; TCRdb's D gene call, TRBD2, goes unchecked for lack of DNA. Germline CDR1 SGHAT, CDR2 FQDESV (reference sequence). There are 15 residues in the CDR3. The CDR3 region is CASSFGTSGADTQYF.

The chain couples TRBV18 to TRBJ2-5; there is no DNA to check the TCRdb D call of TRBD1. The CDR3 is 14 residues long. Germline V gene lookup returns CDR1 KGHSH and CDR2 LQKENI. The CDR3 protein is CASSQTQGSETQYF.

The rearrangement links TRBV7-8 to TRBJ2-1; without DNA, the TCRdb call of TRBD2 cannot be checked. The germline CDR1 and CDR2 sequences are SGHVS and FQNEAQ. The CDR3 is 14 residues long. Here the CDR3 reads CASSLRTSINEQFF.

The chain is built from TRBV20-1 and TRBJ1-2; TCRdb outputs TRBD1, but without DNA this stays unchecked. The CDR3 loop spans 13 amino acids. The V gene's germline CDR1 is DFQATT and CDR2 SNEGSKA (reference sequence). CDR3 sequence reads: CSVPTGGGYGYTF.

The chain links TRBV7-2 to TRBJ2-1; TCRdb outputs TRBD2, but without DNA this stays unchecked. From germline, CDR1 is SGHTA and CDR2 FQGNSA. The length of the CDR3 is 16 residues. CDR3 amino acids: CASSPGTSGVYNEQFF. Together with reference TRBV7-2 and TRBJ2-1, the CDR3 gives the full variable domain: GAGVSQSPSNKVTEKGKDVELRCDPISGHTALYWYRQSLGQGLEFLIYFQGNSAPDKSGLPSDRFSAERTGGSVSTLTIQRTQQEDSAVYLCASSPGTSGVYNEQFFGPGTRLTVL.

The rearrangement links TRBV12-3 or TRBV12-4 to TRBJ2-7; TCRdb gives TRBD1 as the D gene, but with no DNA this cannot be confirmed. This CDR3 is built from 14 residues. The CDR3 reads CASSLYGGQAEQYF.

The chain joins TRBV19 to TRBJ2-2; the TCRdb D gene call, TRBD1, has no DNA to confirm it. The CDR3 consists of 18 residues. Germline assignment: CDR1 LNHDA and CDR2 SQIVND (reference sequence). The CDR3 spells CATTRTGQWAWDTGELFF.

V is TRBV7-9 and J is TRBJ1-1; TCRdb proposes TRBD1, but this gene call is untestable without DNA. This CDR3 is 17 amino acids long. CDR1 is SEHNR and CDR2 is FQNEAQ in the germline V gene (reference sequence). The CDR3 sequence: CASSWLVLGAENTEAFF.

Here the CDR3 reads CASTLSPRTGEIGAFF. The genes are TRBV5-5 and TRBJ1-1; the TRBD1 assignment by TCRdb is unverifiable without DNA. Germline assignment: CDR1 SGHKS and CDR2 YYEKEE (reference sequence). The CDR3 is 16 amino acids.

V usage is TRBV7-8 and J usage is TRBJ1-1; TCRdb picks TRBD1, but there is no DNA to check that call. Germline CDR1 is SGHVS and CDR2 is FQNEAQ. The CDR3 totals 11 residues. The CDR3 sequence is CASSLGGQAFF. Using reference TRBV7-8 and TRBJ1-1 for the parts outside the CDR3, the full variable domain is GAGVSQSPRYKVAKRGQDVALRCDPISGHVSLFWYQQALGQGPEFLTYFQNEAQLDKSGLPSDRFFAERPEGSVSTLKIQRTQQEDSAVYLCASSLGGQAFFGQGTRLTVV.

V and J are TRBV12-3 or TRBV12-4 and TRBJ1-1; checking the TCRdb D call of TRBD1 is not possible without DNA. The CDR3 length is 14 residues. CDR3 in amino acids: CASSLRGLNTEAFF.

The chain recombines TRBV5-6 with TRBJ2-7; TCRdb calls TRBD2, which cannot be checked without DNA. Germline V gene data show CDR1 as SGHDT and CDR2 as YYEEEE. This CDR3 is built from 15 residues. The CDR3 sequence: CASSLGLAGTYEQYF. Variable domain in full (rest from reference TRBV5-6 and TRBJ2-7): DAGVTQSPTHLIKTRGQQVTLRCSPKSGHDTVSWYQQALGQGPQFIFQYYEEEERQRGNFPDRFSGHQFPNYSSELNVNALLLGDSALYLCASSLGLAGTYEQYFGPGTRLTVT.

This chain uses TRBV2 with TRBJ2-1; the TCRdb D gene call, TRBD1, has no DNA to confirm it. CDR3 size: 13 residues. Per germline, CDR1 SNHLY and CDR2 FYNNEI. The CDR3 protein is CAIDWGRGSEQFF. Full variable domain (rest looked up from reference TRBV2 and TRBJ2-1): EPEVTQTPSHQVTQMGQEVILRCVPISNHLYFYWYRQILGQKVEFLVSFYNNEISEKSEIFDDQFSVERPDGSNFTLKIRSTKLEDSAMYFCAIDWGRGSEQFFGPGTRLTVL.

CDR3: CSATSYSGGPLQNSYNEQFF. J is TRBJ2-1 and V is TRBV20-1; the TCRdb call, TRBD2, lacks DNA for checking. CDR1 is DFQATT, CDR2 SNEGSKA, per germline (reference sequence). This CDR3 is 20 amino acids long.

This chain uses TRBV10-3 with TRBJ1-1; the D call from TCRdb, TRBD1, cannot be confirmed without DNA. Germline V gene data show CDR1 as ENHRY and CDR2 as SYGVKD. The CDR3 runs 15 residues. CDR3 sequence: CAISESTGGYTEAFF.